This entry lists 15 T cell receptor beta chains sequenced from one sample in a study of blood T cell repertoires in COVID-19. TCRdb keeps only in-frame clones here, not all; method: immunoSEQ multiplex PCR. This sample has 300,000 to 400,000 clones, with 75% to 90% found just once. Sample: PBMCs or T cells enriched from blood (not recorded which). The receptors derive from a man between 25 and 39 years old who had recovered from COVID-19.

The V and J genes are TRBV2 and TRBJ2-3, with 15 bases matching TRBD2. CDR1 is SNHLY, CDR2 FYNNEI, per germline. The CDR3 is made up of 16 amino acids. Trimming at V came to 7 bases and at J to 3 bases, leaving 5 bases not matched to a gene. CDR3 loop: CASTRTSGGATDTQYF. For the CDR3, the DNA is TGTGCCAGCACCCGGACTAGCGGGGGGGCAACAGATACGCAGTATTTT.

The V gene is TRBV11-3, the J gene TRBJ1-6; 12 nucleotides line up with TRBD1. V was pared by 5 bases and J by 7 bases, with 6 bases of the junction left unmatched. From germline, CDR1 is SGHNT and CDR2 YENEEA. This CDR3 has 16 amino acids. CDR3 in amino acids: CASSPRDRGRNSPLHF. CDR3 DNA: TGTGCCAGCAGCCCCAGGGACAGGGGGCGAAATTCACCCCTCCACTTT.

The chain carries TRBV27 and TRBJ2-7; 11 nucleotides match TRBD2. There are 16 residues in the CDR3. V was clipped by 4 bases and J by 1 base; unmatched bases: 6. Germline V lookup: CDR1 MNHEY, CDR2 SMNVEV (reference sequence). The CDR3 region is CASSSSLAGVSYEQYF. CDR3 DNA sequence: TGTGCCAGCAGTTCCTCACTAGCGGGGGTTTCCTACGAGCAGTACTTC.

The chain couples TRBV25-1 to TRBJ1-1, with D possibly being TRBD1 (6 bases). V was cut by 7 bases and J by 4 bases, with 16 bases left in between. CDR1 MGHDK and CDR2 SYGVNS come from the germline V gene. The CDR3 length is 14 residues. As DNA, the CDR3 is TGTGCCAGCACGCCTAACAGGGTAGCCACTGAAGCTTTCTTT. Its protein is CASTPNRVATEAFF.

The CDR3 is CASSMGTGRNSPLHF. The CDR3 bases are TGTGCCAGCAGTATGGGGACAGGGAGAAATTCACCCCTCCACTTT. This sequence joins TRBV6-5 and TRBJ1-6, with TRBD1 matching over 9 bases. Trimming took 5 bases from V and 7 from J; bases not matched to a gene: 6. The V gene's germline CDR1 is MNHEY and CDR2 SVGAGI. The CDR3 is 15 residues long.

The chain links TRBV28 to TRBJ2-7; D gene unclear. The CDR3 totals 11 residues. Germline V gene sequence: CDR1 MDHEN, CDR2 SYDVKM. The V end lost 3 bases, the J end lost 4 bases, and 4 bases lay between the germline ends. As DNA, the CDR3 is TGTGCCAGCAGTTTCGGTTACGAGCAGTACTTC. This translates into CASSFGYEQYF.

This clone was seen only once. This chain connects TRBV5-1 to TRBJ1-1, with D uncertain. Germline V gives CDR1 SGHRS, CDR2 YFSETQ. This CDR3 region has 13 residues. The V and J ends lost 0 bases and 5 bases respectively, with 8 bases between them. For the CDR3, the DNA is TGCGCCAGCAGCTTGGTCGGGAAGACTGAAGCTTTCTTT. As protein: CASSLVGKTEAFF.

This sequence joins TRBV5-1 and TRBJ2-7, with D hard to call. V gave up 3 bases and J gave up 2 bases, with 6 bases separating them. Germline-derived CDR1 and CDR2 are SGHRS and YFSETQ. The CDR3 sequence is 12 residues long. CDR3 nucleotide sequence: TGCGCCAGCAGCTCAGTTCCCTACGAGCAGTACTTC. Translation: CASSSVPYEQYF.

The gene calls are TRBV28 and TRBJ1-2; perhaps TRBD1 as D (5 bases). Trimming took off 3 bases at V and 0 bases at J, with 11 bases between the two ends. Germline CDR1 and CDR2: MDHEN and SYDVKM. This CDR3 comprises 15 residues. CDR3: CASSLGGQTNYGYTF. DNA for the CDR3: TGTGCCAGCAGTTTGGGTGGACAAACTAACTATGGCTACACCTTC.

The chain is built from TRBV19 and TRBJ1-1, with D unresolved. V lost 7 bases, J lost 1 base, and 10 bases lay in between. Germline CDR1 reads LNHDA; CDR2 reads SQIVND (reference sequence). The CDR3 loop spans 13 amino acids. CDR3 protein: CASTPLGNTEAFF. The CDR3 bases are TGTGCCAGTACCCCACTCGGGAACACTGAAGCTTTCTTT.

The V gene is TRBV18, the J gene TRBJ1-2; D is perhaps TRBD1 (5 bases). Germline V lookup: CDR1 KGHSH, CDR2 LQKENI. The V gene lost 2 bases and the J gene lost 2 bases, with 9 bases spanning the gap. This CDR3 region has 14 residues. CDR3 amino acids: CASSPGAQNYGYTF. CDR3 in DNA: TGTGCCAGCTCACCAGGGGCGCAGAACTATGGCTACACCTTC.

J is TRBJ2-7 and V is TRBV4-1; 14 nucleotides line up with TRBD2. Germline CDR1 is MGHRA and CDR2 is YSYEKL. V was pared by 0 bases and J by 0 bases, with 4 bases of the junction left unmatched. This CDR3 region has 18 residues. The CDR3 DNA follows: TGCGCCAGCAGCCAAGACCATGGACTAGCGGGGGGCTCCTACGAGCAGTACTTC. Translated, it gives CASSQDHGLAGGSYEQYF.

This rearrangement joins TRBV9 to TRBJ2-7, with 7 bases identical to TRBD1. This CDR3 has 14 residues. The V gene end was trimmed by 0 bases and the J gene end by 11 bases; junction bases not matched to a gene: 11. In germline, CDR1 is SGDLS, CDR2 YYNGEE. CDR3 coding DNA: TGTGCCAGCAGCGTAGGAGGACAGGTACCCCTAAAGTACTTC. This sequence encodes CASSVGGQVPLKYF.

The rearrangement links TRBV3-1 (or the pseudogene TRBV3-2) to TRBJ2-7, with 10 bases fitting TRBD1. CDR3 length: 15 residues. Germline V gene lookup returns CDR1 LGHDT and CDR2 YNNKEL (reference sequence). Germline trimming cut 1 base from V and 4 bases from J; bases unmatched to any gene: 4. CDR3: CASSQGGTGDYEQYF. CDR3 DNA: TGTGCCAGCAGCCAAGGCGGGACAGGGGATTACGAGCAGTACTTC.

The genes are TRBV10-1 and TRBJ1-2; 10 bases map to TRBD1. The length of the CDR3 is 15 residues. Germline V CDR1 and CDR2: WNHNN, SYGVQD (reference sequence). V dropped 0 bases and J dropped 6; count of bases not matched to a gene: 4. CDR3 sequence: CASSESGTGANGYTF. The CDR3 DNA reads as TGCGCCAGCAGTGAGTCGGGGACAGGGGCTAATGGCTACACCTTC.